This T cell receptor beta chain was documented in a study of blood T cell repertoires in COVID-19. Regarding this clone: The same CDR3 is also encoded by other DNA sequences in this sample.

The CDR3 extends over 15 amino acids. With 2 bases clipped from V and 2 bases from J, the junction kept 1 base outside the gene matches. Germline V gene sequence: CDR1 KGHSH, CDR2 LQKENI. Original handling: Reference gene primer amplification in the assay estimated nucleated cell counts. TCRdb's table, derived via immunoSEQ multiplex PCR, lists solely in-frame clones and lacks some. D and trimming come from the DNA, and the V and J calls and clone size come from that table. The table records about 480,000 clones, approximately 90% of them present only once. The chain employs TRBV18 and TRBJ1-2, with TRBD1 matching over 11 bases. The sequence was obtained from a woman aged 25 to 39 with acute or convalescent COVID-19. The sequenced sample was peripheral blood. CDR3 sequence reads: CASSPGTGGNYGYTF. For the CDR3, the DNA is TGTGCCAGCTCACCAGGGACAGGGGGAAACTATGGCTACACCTTC.